The rows below give T cell receptor beta chains drawn from one sample of a study of blood T cells in healthy people across ages. TCRdb analysed the 5' RACE reads with MiXCR anew, one entry per CDR3 protein. The table shows 850,000 to 950,000 distinct CDR3 sequences, with 29% occurring only once. The sequenced sample was blood. The receptors derive from a woman of 80 years or more in good health. Each CDR3 is given with its conserved first and last residue.

cdr3_aa	v_call	j_call
CSVEDPGGIQYF	TRBV29-1	TRBJ2-4
CASSLEALNQPQHF	TRBV7-2	TRBJ1-5
CSVEAVDRSNEQFF	TRBV29-1	TRBJ2-1
CAIISGGLGNTEAFF	TRBV28	TRBJ1-1
CASSEIVGETQYF	TRBV6-5	TRBJ2-5
CASSPRLNDEQFF	TRBV12-3/TRBV12-4	TRBJ2-1
CASSGQGTRGDTQYF	TRBV2	TRBJ2-3
CASSNGQGYTEAFF	TRBV19	TRBJ1-1
CASSLGWGQETQYF	TRBV11-3	TRBJ2-5
CASSLASGAFGELFF	TRBV5-1	TRBJ2-2
CASSPWTSGYNEQFF	TRBV7-9	TRBJ2-1
CASSEAGTGGGQPQHF	TRBV6-1	TRBJ1-5
CASSLMSGTDEQFF	TRBV5-1	TRBJ2-1
CASRGGTRSNYGHTF	TRBV6-6	TRBJ1-2
CASSLGVGSGANVLTF	TRBV11-2	TRBJ2-6
CASSYWSGRAPYF	TRBV6-2/TRBV6-3	TRBJ2-3
CASRNSRDRAYF	TRBV6-5	TRBJ2-7
CSVEDRGAVQETQYF	TRBV29-1	TRBJ2-5
CASSLLDRRETQYF	TRBV7-9	TRBJ2-5
CASKGGVSNQPQHF	TRBV12-3/TRBV12-4	TRBJ1-5
CASSMMTTDTQYF	TRBV7-2	TRBJ2-3
CASMGTGYSPLHF	TRBV6-5	TRBJ1-6
CASSGGARTGELFF	TRBV6-6	TRBJ2-2
CATSGIYGYTF	TRBV24-1	TRBJ1-2
CASRRTGPIYEQYF	TRBV6-5	TRBJ2-7
CASSSSRGGTDTQYF	TRBV11-2	TRBJ2-3
CASSLPPMNTEAFF	TRBV14	TRBJ1-1
CASSTVRGGGYTF	TRBV7-2	TRBJ1-2
CASSSGDSGANVLTF	TRBV5-1	TRBJ2-6
CSARDRWDRGGIAQYF	TRBV20-1	TRBJ2-5
CSVRVDTRNTGELFF	TRBV20-1	TRBJ2-2
CASSEVSGLATEAFF	TRBV25-1	TRBJ1-1
CASSPHPDRGNTQYF	TRBV28	TRBJ2-3
CASSQEGQGGETQYF	TRBV4-3	TRBJ2-5
CASSDGQGGADTQYF	TRBV6-4	TRBJ2-3
CATLKEPTSIAKNIQYF	TRBV6-6	TRBJ2-4
CSAAGTGDRGGYTF	TRBV20-1	TRBJ1-2
CASSPLGSHQPQHF	TRBV6-5	TRBJ1-5
CASSSYGQGGYEQYF	TRBV27	TRBJ2-7
CSASPLWSGANTDTQYF	TRBV20-1	TRBJ2-3
CAGQKQGVDGYTF	TRBV9	TRBJ1-2
CSARDSKTSGGCEQYF	TRBV20-1	TRBJ2-7
CASSLGGSIDEQFF	TRBV11-3	TRBJ2-1
CAITATGLRDGYTF	TRBV10-3	TRBJ1-2
CASSLDGQGARTDTQYF	TRBV5-1	TRBJ2-3
CSARVFGEEAGELFF	TRBV20-1	TRBJ2-2
CASSRYILAGAQETQYF	TRBV11-2	TRBJ2-5
CASSSSQIMNTEAFF	TRBV7-9	TRBJ1-1
CASRKQGAQDTQYF	TRBV5-1	TRBJ2-3
CASSASAGAYEQYF	TRBV18	TRBJ2-7
CASSPRGRGYGYTF	TRBV7-2	TRBJ1-2
CATSRDFGGLAEETQYF	TRBV15	TRBJ2-5
CSASPGQGGNEQYF	TRBV20-1	TRBJ2-7
CASSLQVSNEKLFF	TRBV6-5	TRBJ1-4
CASSPLGLKKNQPQHF	TRBV28	TRBJ1-5
CANSLRGDGTYEQYF	TRBV2	TRBJ2-7
CASSLKAGAVSYEQYF	TRBV7-2	TRBJ2-7
CATSDPTRRGTDTQYF	TRBV24-1	TRBJ2-3
CSARVSGGYNEQFF	TRBV20-1	TRBJ2-1
CSVGGIAQETQYF	TRBV29-1	TRBJ2-5